One sample yielded the 22 T cell receptor beta chains listed below, sequenced in a study of neoadjuvant nivolumab and ipilimumab in lung cancer (dated by TCRdb to the early 2020s). Libraries were prepared through the immunoSEQ multiplex PCR assay. TCRdb stores this immuneACCESS table with in-frame sequences only. Part of the clones is absent; in the studies checked, under half of the shortfall reflects unresolved V genes, and no reason is known for the rest. Here the sample has fewer than 35,000 clones; 92% occur a single time. Clones ranked in the top ten supply roughly 2% of the sample. What this sample's time point label stands for: at surgical resection after neoadjuvant nivolumab +/- ipilimumab. The starting material was peripheral blood, obtained after neoadjuvant nivolumab, alone or with ipilimumab, at or shortly before surgery. The receptors shown here come from an adult with non-small cell lung cancer.

This chain links TRBV9 with TRBJ1-3; possible D gene TRBD1, 5 bases. V was clipped by 4 bases and J by 0 bases, with 11 bases between them. The germline gives CDR1 SGDLS, CDR2 YYNGEE. The CDR3 consists of 15 residues. The CDR3 DNA is TGTGCCAGCAGCCCCAGGGTTAGCTCTGGAAACACCATATATTTT. It codes for CASSPRVSSGNTIYF.

CDR3 amino acids: CASSLASQDREAFF. For the CDR3, the DNA is TGCGCCAGCAGCTTGGCCTCACAGGACAGGGAAGCTTTCTTT. The V and J genes are TRBV5-1 and TRBJ1-1, with 7 bases matching TRBD1. The CDR3 is 14 residues long. Germline V gene lookup returns CDR1 SGHRS and CDR2 YFSETQ. V lost 0 bases, J lost 8 bases, and 7 bases stayed unmatched.

The chain combines TRBV11-2 with TRBJ2-7; D is possibly TRBD2 (5 bases). Germline CDR1 is SGHAT and CDR2 is FQNNGV. The CDR3 has 14 residues. V was clipped by 0 bases and J by 3 bases, with 9 bases between them. CDR3 amino acids: CASSLDPRGYEQYF. The CDR3 DNA reads TGTGCCAGCAGCTTAGATCCACGGGGCTACGAGCAGTACTTC.

This clone has just one count. The chain recombines TRBV27 with TRBJ1-2; D is ambiguous. The CDR3 totals 18 residues. V was clipped by 4 bases and J by 5 bases, with 26 bases between them. The germline CDR1 and CDR2 sequences are MNHEY and SMNVEV (reference sequence). The CDR3 protein is CASSSETDGLGASYGYTF. The DNA of the CDR3 is TGTGCCAGCAGTTCAGAGACTGACGGACTGGGAGCGAGTTATGGCTACACCTTC.

V gene TRBV29-1 combines with J gene TRBJ1-5; D not resolved. The germline gives CDR1 SQVTM, CDR2 ANQGSEA. This CDR3 comprises 12 residues. V was clipped by 4 bases and J by 2 bases, with 6 bases between them. This CDR3 reads CSVGEGNQPQHF. In DNA, the CDR3 is TGCAGCGTTGGGGAGGGCAATCAGCCCCAGCATTTT.

The chain joins TRBV10-3 to TRBJ2-1; TRBD2 matches at 14 bases. Trimming removed 2 bases from V and 6 bases from J; junction bases left unmatched: 12. From germline, CDR1 is ENHRY and CDR2 SYGVKD. The CDR3 length is 19 residues. The CDR3 DNA is TGTGCCATCAGTGAGGCCTGGGGGACTAGCGGGAGAAGCGGCAATGAGCAGTTCTTC. Its translation: CAISEAWGTSGRSGNEQFF.

The chain combines TRBV5-4 with TRBJ2-7; D uncertain. The V and J ends lost 0 bases and 7 bases respectively, with 8 bases between them. Looked up from germline, CDR1 is SGHNT and CDR2 is YYREEE (reference sequence). The CDR3 length is 12 residues. The CDR3 here is CASSLATGEQYF. The CDR3 DNA reads as TGTGCCAGCAGCTTGGCCACGGGTGAGCAGTACTTC. The complete variable domain, with remaining parts taken from reference TRBV5-4 and TRBJ2-7, reads ETGVTQSPTHLIKTRGQQVTLRCSSQSGHNTVSWYQQALGQGPQFIFQYYREEENGRGNFPPRFSGLQFPNYSSELNVNALELDDSALYLCASSLATGEQYFGPGTRLTVT.

This clone was seen only a few times. The chain is built from TRBV4-2 and TRBJ1-5, with D possibly matching TRBD1 (5 bases). Trimming removed 0 bases at V and 15 bases at J, with 18 bases between. CDR3 length: 14 residues. Germline CDR1 is LGHNA and CDR2 is YNFKEQ. CDR3 residues: CASSQDKGWGRMHF. DNA of the CDR3: TGTGCCAGCAGCCAAGATAAGGGTTGGGGGAGGATGCATTTT.

The V gene is TRBV27, the J gene TRBJ2-5, with D perhaps matching TRBD1 or TRBD2 (5 bases each). V was clipped by 3 bases and J by 4 bases, with 12 bases between them. Looked up from germline, CDR1 is MNHEY and CDR2 is SMNVEV (reference sequence). The length of the CDR3 is 14 residues. This CDR3 is CASSFRPGTETQYF. In nucleotides, the CDR3 is TGTGCCAGCAGTTTCCGGCCGGGGACAGAGACCCAGTACTTC.

This sequence joins TRBV6-5 and TRBJ1-1; D not certain. V dropped 2 bases and J dropped 0 bases, with 10 bases sitting between them. This CDR3 region has 15 residues. Looked up from germline, CDR1 is MNHEY and CDR2 is SVGAGI. DNA for the CDR3: TGTGCCAGCAGTTACGGTTCAGGTTTGAACACTGAAGCTTTCTTT. Its translation: CASSYGSGLNTEAFF.

The chain links TRBV5-4 to TRBJ1-2; TRBD1 matches 7 bases. The CDR3 length is 19 residues. Trimming took 4 bases from V and 3 from J; bases not matched to a gene: 21. Germline V gives CDR1 SGHNT, CDR2 YYREEE (reference sequence). CDR3 nucleotides: TGTGCCAGCAGCCCCAGGGGGGGCGCAGCCAAGAAGATAGACTATGGCTACACCTTC. It yields the protein CASSPRGGAAKKIDYGYTF.

The rearrangement joins TRBV5-1 to TRBJ2-3; the D gene is possibly TRBD1 (7 bases). V lost 0 bases and J lost 2, with 13 bases in between. CDR1 is SGHRS, CDR2 YFSETQ, per germline. CDR3 size: 16 residues. The CDR3 bases are TGCGCCAGCAGCTTGGAAGGCAGGGGGGTCACAGATACGCAGTATTTT. Translated, it gives CASSLEGRGVTDTQYF.

The chain recombines TRBV6-1 with TRBJ1-3, with D hard to call. Looked up from germline, CDR1 is MNHNS and CDR2 is SASEGT. CDR3 size: 12 residues. The V and J ends lost 6 bases and 4 bases respectively, with 7 bases between them. As DNA, the CDR3 is TGTGCCAGCAGGACCCTGGGAAACACCATATATTTT. It is translated as CASRTLGNTIYF.

V gene TRBV19 combines with J gene TRBJ1-1; D is perhaps TRBD1 (5 bases). The germline V and J ends were trimmed by 5 bases and 2 bases, with 12 bases remaining between them. The CDR3 runs 14 residues. Germline CDR1 and CDR2: LNHDA and SQIVND (reference sequence). CDR3 in DNA: TGTGCCAGTAGTCTGACAGTTGACAACACTGAAGCTTTCTTT. Translated: CASSLTVDNTEAFF.

The chain employs TRBV5-1 and TRBJ1-4, with unresolved D. The CDR3 runs 15 residues. V was cut by 1 base and J by 8 bases, with 15 bases left in between. Germline CDR1 and CDR2: SGHRS and YFSETQ. For the CDR3, the DNA is TGCGCCAGCAGCTTGATGCTGCGGGCGGGAGAAAAACTGTTTTTT. It specifies CASSLMLRAGEKLFF.

The rearrangement uses TRBV27 and TRBJ2-7; 12 bases align to TRBD2. The length of the CDR3 is 15 residues. Trimming cost V 4 bases and J 5 bases; bases outside gene matches: 6. The germline CDR1 and CDR2 sequences are MNHEY and SMNVEV (reference sequence). The CDR3 loop reads CASSSPTSGSDEQYF. The CDR3 DNA is TGTGCCAGCAGTTCGCCGACTAGCGGGAGCGACGAGCAGTACTTC.

The genes are TRBV9 and TRBJ2-3, with D possibly TRBD1 on 6 matching bases. Trimming took off 3 bases at V and 9 bases at J, with 26 bases between the two ends. Germline CDR1 and CDR2: SGDLS and YYNGEE. The CDR3 extends over 17 amino acids. CDR3 sequence (DNA): TGTGCCAGCAGCGACCGCCCCCCGGGACACCCTCTACCAACGCAGTATTTT. Its protein is CASSDRPPGHPLPTQYF.

The chain uses TRBV5-1 and TRBJ2-1; the D is unclear. The V gene's germline CDR1 is SGHRS and CDR2 YFSETQ. V was trimmed by 6 bases and J by 7 bases, leaving 8 bases between them. CDR3 length equals 11 residues. The CDR3 loop reads CASTSVNEQFF. For the CDR3, the DNA is TGCGCCAGCACCTCCGTGAATGAGCAGTTCTTC.

The V call is TRBV5-1, the J call TRBJ1-4, with D perhaps matching TRBD1 (5 bases). The V end was cut by 0 bases, the J end by 5 bases, with 11 bases between. Germline-derived CDR1 and CDR2 are SGHRS and YFSETQ. There are 15 residues in the CDR3. CDR3 sequence reads: CASSLVGTANEKLFF. Here the CDR3 DNA reads TGCGCCAGCAGCTTGGTTGGGACGGCCAATGAAAAACTGTTTTTT.

The chain combines TRBV7-6 with TRBJ2-7; D is perhaps TRBD2 (5 bases). CDR1 SGHVS and CDR2 FNYEAQ come from the germline V gene. Trimming left V 4 bases short and J 4 bases short, with 17 bases between. This CDR3 contains 15 residues. The chain's CDR3 is CASSSTDSSLYEQYF. In nucleotides, the CDR3 is TGTGCCAGCAGCTCGACGGACTCTTCCCTATACGAGCAGTACTTC.

The chain recombines TRBV11-3 with TRBJ1-3; D is undetermined. V was cut by 3 bases and J by 1 base, with 4 bases left in between. The CDR3 covers 13 residues. Germline CDR1 and CDR2: SGHNT and YENEEA. The CDR3 coding sequence is TGTGCCAGCAGCTTGGGATCTGGAAACACCATATATTTT. Its protein product is CASSLGSGNTIYF.

The J gene is TRBJ2-7, the V gene TRBV7-8; no reliable D call. Per germline, CDR1 SGHVS and CDR2 FQNEAQ. The CDR3 contains 12 residues. V lost 5 bases to trimming and J lost 0 bases, with 5 bases between them. This CDR3 is CASSQDSYEQYF. CDR3 coding DNA: TGTGCCAGCAGCCAGGACTCCTACGAGCAGTACTTC.